Here is one T cell receptor (beta chain) with its context. What it recognizes is unknown. The sample originates from a study of cytomegalovirus exposure and HLA in healthy donors. Regarding the study as a whole: TCR beta sequences numbering more than 15,000 were associated with HLA alleles at 0.05 false discovery rate in a later analysis. Roughly even sequencing depth across donors was the assumption behind the presence/absence analyses. A later analysis linked a missense variant in DCLRE1C to the trimming of TCR beta V and J genes. Being productive about 87% or about 30% of the time was typical of most TCR beta V segments in an earlier analysis.

This CDR3 comprises 13 residues. CDR1 is WNHNN and CDR2 is SYGVQD in the germline V gene (reference sequence). The V end lost 8 bases, the J end lost 4 bases, and 14 bases lay between the germline ends. The PCR used 60 Vbeta and 13 Jbeta primers. Assay: immunoSEQ multiplex PCR; the TCRdb copy retains only in-frame clones and omits some. This table has 140,000 to 150,000 clones, 75% to 90% appearing once. Sequencing was done on a sample of PBMCs. The rearrangement links TRBV10-1 to TRBJ1-1; no firm D call. This sequence was found in a woman in her thirties in good health and CMV-seronegative. CDR3 in DNA: TGCGCCAGCTCCACCGGGTCGGGCACTGAAGCTTTCTTT. This codes for CASSTGSGTEAFF.